The present TCR beta chain was sequenced within a study of T-cell memory formation after mild COVID-19. This clonotype was seen only a few times. Its antigen is not known. Study findings and constraints: Contracting CD8+ clones were enriched in EMRA, CD4+ mainly in CM and EM. The authors did not confirm SARS-CoV-2 specificity of second-wave clones peaking day 37.

Germline V gene data show CDR1 as LGHNA and CDR2 as YSLEER. The length of the CDR3 is 17 residues. Losses at the gene ends were 4 bases for V and 4 bases for J; bases not matched to a gene: 11. Constant-segment-primed 5'RACE gave TCR alpha and TCR beta cDNA libraries with sample barcodes and UMIs. TCRdb independently ran MiXCR on the 5' RACE reads; one entry per CDR3 protein. The sample carries 190,000 or so distinct CDR3 sequences, more than 9% recorded once. Sequenced input: PBMCs or a T cell subset sorted from them (not recorded which). The receptor was isolated from a man between 18 and 29 years old who had mild COVID-19 (a few samples of this study predate the infection). Cell type and time point are not known. V usage is TRBV4-3 and J usage is TRBJ2-2; 8 bases align to TRBD1. The CDR3 reads CASSPRRPGQGTGELFF. CDR3 bases: TGCGCCAGCAGCCCACGCCGCCCCGGACAGGGCACCGGGGAGCTGTTTTTT.